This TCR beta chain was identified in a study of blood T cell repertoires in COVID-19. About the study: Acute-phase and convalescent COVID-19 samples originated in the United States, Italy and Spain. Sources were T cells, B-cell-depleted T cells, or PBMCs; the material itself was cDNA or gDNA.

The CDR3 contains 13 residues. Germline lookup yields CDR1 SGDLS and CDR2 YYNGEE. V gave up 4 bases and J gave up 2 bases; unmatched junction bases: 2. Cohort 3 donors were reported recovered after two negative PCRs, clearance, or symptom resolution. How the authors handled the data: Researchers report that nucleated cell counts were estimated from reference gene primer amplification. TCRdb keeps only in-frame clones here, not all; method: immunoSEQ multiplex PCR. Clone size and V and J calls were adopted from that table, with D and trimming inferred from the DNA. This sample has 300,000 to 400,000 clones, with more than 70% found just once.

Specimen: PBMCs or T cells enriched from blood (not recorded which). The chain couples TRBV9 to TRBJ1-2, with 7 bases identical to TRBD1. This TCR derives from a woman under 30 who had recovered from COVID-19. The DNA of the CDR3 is TGTGCCAGCAGCCCGACAGGGAACTATGGCTACACCTTC. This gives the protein CASSPTGNYGYTF. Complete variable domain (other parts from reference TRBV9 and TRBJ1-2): DSGVTQTPKHLITATGQRVTLRCSPRSGDLSVYWYQQSLDQGLQFLIQYYNGEERAKGNILERFSAQQFPDLHSELNLSSLELGDSALYFCASSPTGNYGYTFGSGTRLTVV.